This note documents a single TCR beta chain sequence. The antigen is not known. This record comes from a study of cytotoxic CD8 clonotypes in ibrutinib-treated CLL. Using immunoSEQ multiplex PCR, the repertoire was profiled, and TCRdb retains in-frame clones only, with some absent. The sample yields more than 110,000 clones, around 90% seen once. General study points: A rise in clonality was seen at ibrutinib response, and a fall back toward baseline was seen at progression. Sustained-remission patients were sampled at different times than progressing patients were.

The clonotype was recovered from a human donor with chronic lymphocytic leukemia. Sequenced material: PBMCs, taken after 12 months of ibrutinib treatment.

The CDR3 loop is CASSSGGVSYEQYF. The CDR3 DNA reads TGTGCCAGCAGTTCAGGGGGCGTCTCCTACGAGCAGTACTTC. This chain links TRBV27 with TRBJ2-7; 8 nucleotides agree with TRBD1. Trimming at V came to 4 bases and at J to 0 bases, leaving 2 bases not matched to a gene. This CDR3 region has 14 residues. Germline V gives CDR1 MNHEY, CDR2 SMNVEV (reference sequence).